Below are 17 T cell receptor beta chains sequenced from a single sample in a study of blood T cells in healthy people across ages. A second PCR of about 7 to 12 cycles used a sample-barcoded 5' primer and a J-beta primer mix. One entry per CDR3 protein results from TCRdb running MiXCR on the 5' RACE reads. This table has some 1,500,000 distinct CDR3 sequences, under 55% appearing once. The specimen was blood. These receptors all come from a woman under 30 in good health.

This chain uses TRBV20-1 with TRBJ1-1; D remains ambiguous. V shed 3 bases and J shed 2 bases, with 13 bases lying between them. This CDR3 is 14 amino acids long. Germline V gene sequence: CDR1 DFQATT, CDR2 SNEGSKA (reference sequence). CDR3 sequence reads: CSASRGSGNTEAFF. The CDR3, as DNA: TGCAGTGCTAGCAGAGGATCGGGAAACACTGAAGCTTTCTTT.

This chain links TRBV12-3 or TRBV12-4 with TRBJ1-3; D is unresolved. The CDR3 has 14 amino acids. V was cut by 5 bases and J by 0 bases, with 8 bases left in between. The CDR3: CASSQRISGNTIYF. DNA for the CDR3: TGTGCCAGCAGTCAAAGGATCTCTGGAAACACCATATATTTT.

The chain links TRBV13 to TRBJ2-1, with D unclear. The CDR3 covers 13 residues. V was trimmed by 5 bases and J by 8 bases, leaving 13 bases between them. Per the germline V gene, CDR1 is PRHDT and CDR2 is FYEKMQ (reference sequence). CDR3 protein: CASSPTSLHEQFF. CDR3 nucleotide sequence: TGTGCCAGCAGCCCCACGAGTCTGCATGAGCAGTTCTTC.

The chain joins TRBV28 to TRBJ1-1; 7 nucleotides align to TRBD1. V trimming: 6 bases; J trimming: 0 bases; junction bases outside the gene matches: 10. The germline gives CDR1 MDHEN, CDR2 SYDVKM. CDR3 size: 16 residues. The CDR3 nucleotides read TGTGCCAGCAGACGGGGACAGAACCCAATGAACACTGAAGCTTTCTTT. Translation gives CASRRGQNPMNTEAFF.

In this sample, this clonotype turned up a few times. The rearrangement joins TRBV29-1 to TRBJ1-1; 9 bases are a match to TRBD1. The V gene's germline CDR1 is SQVTM and CDR2 ANQGSEA. V shed 6 bases and J 1 base; nucleotides not matched to a gene: 6. CDR3 size: 14 residues. The CDR3 loop reads CSVYDRGANTEAFF. CDR3 nucleotides: TGCAGCGTCTACGACAGGGGGGCGAACACTGAAGCTTTCTTT.

V is TRBV29-1 and J is TRBJ2-7, with D tentatively TRBD2 (5 bases). This CDR3 comprises 13 residues. Trimming removed 7 bases from V and 0 bases from J, with 13 bases in between. From germline, CDR1 is SQVTM and CDR2 ANQGSEA. The CDR3 spells CSEGEKSSYEQYF. For the CDR3, the DNA is TGCAGCGAGGGAGAGAAAAGCTCCTACGAGCAGTACTTC.

This clonotype was recorded only once. The gene calls are TRBV24-1 and TRBJ2-1; tentatively, D is TRBD1 (6 bases). Germline CDR1 is KGHDR and CDR2 is SFDVKD. Trimming took 3 bases from V and 0 from J, leaving 11 bases between them. The CDR3 is 16 residues long. The DNA of the CDR3 is TGTGCCACCAGTGATCCCGGGACAACCTCCTACAATGAGCAGTTCTTC. Its protein product is CATSDPGTTSYNEQFF.

The table lists this clonotype with a few counts. This chain links TRBV12-3 or TRBV12-4 with TRBJ1-1; D call uncertain. The ends were cut back, 1 base at V and 9 bases at J, with 6 bases in the middle. The CDR3 spans 11 residues. The CDR3 nucleotides read TGTGCCAGCAGTTTAGGGAGGCAAGCTTTCTTT. Its translation: CASSLGRQAFF.

V and J are TRBV20-1 and TRBJ1-5; 8 bases line up with TRBD1. Germline V gene lookup returns CDR1 DFQATT and CDR2 SNEGSKA (reference sequence). The ends lost 6 bases at V and 1 base at J; junction bases unmatched: 5. The CDR3 contains 14 residues. In nucleotides, the CDR3 is TGCAGTGCAAGACAGGGGCTGAGCAATCAGCCCCAGCATTTT. This gives the protein CSARQGLSNQPQHF.

The chain combines TRBV5-1 with TRBJ1-1, with 9 bases lining up with TRBD1. There are 16 residues in the CDR3. CDR1 is SGHRS, CDR2 YFSETQ, per germline. J gave up 1 base and V 5 bases, and 9 bases lay outside the gene matches. The CDR3 loop is CASRLHGQGPNTEAFF. As DNA, the CDR3 is TGCGCCAGCAGGTTGCACGGACAGGGGCCGAACACTGAAGCTTTCTTT.

This clonotype showed up just a few times. V and J are TRBV20-1 and TRBJ1-4; D may be TRBD1 (6 bases). V was shortened by 7 bases and J by 3 bases, with 12 bases between the two germline ends. Germline V lookup: CDR1 DFQATT, CDR2 SNEGSKA (reference sequence). This CDR3 is 13 amino acids long. CDR3 protein: CSGGGAANEKLFF. Written as DNA, the CDR3 is TGCAGTGGCGGGGGGGCCGCTAATGAAAAACTGTTTTTT.

This clonotype was detected ten times or more. The chain recombines TRBV10-3 with TRBJ2-1; D not certain. V was cut by 6 bases and J by 7 bases, with 13 bases left in between. The CDR3 runs 13 residues. Germline V gene lookup returns CDR1 ENHRY and CDR2 SYGVKD. The CDR3 sequence: CAISSGVGNEQFF. CDR3 DNA sequence: TGTGCCATCAGCTCGGGCGTAGGAAATGAGCAGTTCTTC.

The chain recombines TRBV12-3 or TRBV12-4 with TRBJ2-1, with D possibly being TRBD2 (7 bases). This CDR3 comprises 16 residues. Trimming took 6 bases from V and 2 from J, leaving 17 bases between them. As DNA, the CDR3 is TGTGCCAGCAGAATGAGGGGGGGCCTCACCTACAATGAGCAGTTCTTC. Encoded protein: CASRMRGGLTYNEQFF.

The gene calls are TRBV9 and TRBJ1-2; maybe TRBD1 (5 bases). CDR1 and CDR2 from the germline V gene are SGDLS and YYNGEE. Trimming cost V 4 bases and J 5 bases, with 15 bases left between them. CDR3 length equals 14 residues. In DNA, the CDR3 is TGTGCCAGCAGCCGACAGCGTAGTCCATATGGCTACACCTTC. Its translation is CASSRQRSPYGYTF.

The chain combines TRBV20-1 with TRBJ2-7; D is tentatively TRBD1 or TRBD2 (6 bases each). The CDR3 consists of 15 residues. With 5 bases removed from V and 1 base from J, the gap between germline ends came to 18 bases. Germline loops: CDR1 DFQATT, CDR2 SNEGSKA (reference sequence). In DNA form, the CDR3 reads TGCAGTGCTCTCCAAGGGGGTAGCGGTTCCTACGAGCAGTACTTC. It translates to CSALQGGSGSYEQYF.

V and J are TRBV3-1 and TRBJ1-5, with 7 bases fitting TRBD1. The V and J ends lost 1 base and 6 bases, in that order; junction bases with no gene match: 3. Germline assignment: CDR1 LGHDT and CDR2 YNNKEL (reference sequence). The CDR3 is 14 residues long. In nucleotides, the CDR3 is TGTGCCAGCAGCCAAGCCACAGGGGTTCAGCCCCAGCATTTT. This sequence encodes CASSQATGVQPQHF. The whole variable domain, filled in from reference TRBV3-1 and TRBJ1-5, reads DTAVSQTPKYLVTQMGNDKSIKCEQNLGHDTMYWYKQDSKKFLKIMFSYNNKELIINETVPNRFSPKSPDKAHLNLHINSLELGDSAVYFCASSQATGVQPQHFGDGTRLSIL.

This clonotype was observed a handful of times. The rearrangement links TRBV18 to TRBJ2-7; D possibly corresponds to TRBD2 (7 bases). CDR3 length: 13 residues. Per the germline V gene, CDR1 is KGHSH and CDR2 is LQKENI. V was shortened by 3 bases and J by 7 bases, with 13 bases between the two germline ends. The CDR3 protein is CASSPAGAREQYF. The CDR3 coding sequence is TGTGCCAGCTCACCGGCGGGGGCACGGGAGCAGTACTTC.